This T cell receptor (beta chain) was captured in a study of T cells in Graves' hyperthyroidism and ophthalmopathy. Broader study findings: Clonotypes that were expanded in thyroid above 0.001 mostly appeared in blood too.

V dropped 1 base and J dropped 6 bases, with 15 bases sitting between them. CDR1 and CDR2 from the germline V gene are MNHNS and SASEGT. This CDR3 region has 16 residues. RNA transcripts yielded amplified TCR beta CDR3 regions. Initially, a first-round RT-PCR of the TCR CDR3 employed the HTBI primer set. In TCRdb, the multiplex PCR reads were re-called with MiXCR into one record per CDR3 protein. The sample carries about 600,000 distinct CDR3 sequences, around 15% recorded once. This clonotype was observed many times. The antigen is undetermined. Sequencing was performed on blood. The clonotype was recovered from a woman aged 40 to 49 with Graves' ophthalmopathy. The gene calls are TRBV6-1 and TRBJ2-2, with TRBD1 as a possible D gene (6 bases). The CDR3 is CASSEGGGSVSGELFF. The CDR3 nucleotides read TGTGCCAGCAGTGAAGGAGGGGGTAGCGTGTCCGGGGAGCTGTTTTTT.